This T cell receptor (beta chain) appears in the sequencing data of a study of Graves' ophthalmopathy and Graves' hyperthyroidism. Study-wide results and limits: Most expanded clonotypes from thyroid (those above 0.001 frequency) were also found in blood.

The authors defined stable hyperthyroidism as no ophthalmopathy within 18 months of follow-up. Only newly diagnosed hyperthyroidism patients aged 18 to 65, with under 2 months' duration, were enrolled. Lactation, pregnancy, uncontrolled infections and other autoimmune diseases were all grounds for excluding patients. The ends were cut back, 8 bases at V and 0 bases at J, with 13 bases in the middle. Germline CDR1 and CDR2: SGHTA and FQGTGA. The CDR3 runs to 15 residues. RNA transcripts served as template for amplifying TCR beta CDR3 sequences. The first-round RT-PCR employed HTBI primers together with the Qiagen OneStep RT-PCR kit. A multiplex PCR was then performed as the second round. TCRdb recomputed calls from the multiplex PCR reads with MiXCR, one row per CDR3 protein. The table lists around 400,000 distinct CDR3 sequences, around 21% of them singletons. Regarding this clonotype: Its matching antigen is unknown.

The gene calls are TRBV7-3 and TRBJ2-2, with D unresolved. The specimen was peripheral blood. This sequence originates from a woman under 30 with stable Graves' hyperthyroidism. CDR3 DNA sequence: TGTGCCAGCGGGCCAAGTGATCCGAACACCGGGGAGCTGTTTTTT. Protein: CASGPSDPNTGELFF. Combining the CDR3 with reference TRBV7-3 and TRBJ2-2 gives the whole variable domain GAGVSQTPSNKVTEKGKYVELRCDPISGHTALYWYRQSLGQGPEFLIYFQGTGAADDSGLPNDRFFAVRPEGSVSTLKIQRTERGDSAVYLCASGPSDPNTGELFFGEGSRLTVL.